The present entry profiles one T cell receptor beta chain with its context. The antigen is undetermined. The data are from a study of shared clonotypes between healthy human individuals. Findings and caveats of the study: Only blood was sampled, and tissue TCR repertoires likely differ from blood ones.

Sorted-subset replicate PCRs used around 220 ng DNA, some 33,000 T cell genomes. Generated by immunoSEQ multiplex PCR, the TCRdb table keeps only in-frame clones and is missing some. The table shows fewer than 800,000 clones, with about 90% occurring only once. Losses at the gene ends were 5 bases for V and 0 bases for J; bases not matched to a gene: 3. Germline CDR1 is SGHNT and CDR2 is YENEEA. The CDR3 is made up of 14 amino acids. Terminally differentiated effector memory CD45RA+ cells were excluded by CCR7 positive selection of CD45RO-negative cells. The healthy adult donors were HIV-negative and reported no recent acute infections or vaccinations.

The sample taken for sequencing was naive CD8+ T cells sorted from blood. The TCR was taken from a man aged 30 to 39 in good health. V and J are TRBV11-3 and TRBJ2-7, with 8 positions matching TRBD1. The DNA for the CDR3 is TGTGCCAGCAGCCGGGACAGGAGCTCCTACGAGCAGTACTTC. Protein: CASSRDRSSYEQYF.